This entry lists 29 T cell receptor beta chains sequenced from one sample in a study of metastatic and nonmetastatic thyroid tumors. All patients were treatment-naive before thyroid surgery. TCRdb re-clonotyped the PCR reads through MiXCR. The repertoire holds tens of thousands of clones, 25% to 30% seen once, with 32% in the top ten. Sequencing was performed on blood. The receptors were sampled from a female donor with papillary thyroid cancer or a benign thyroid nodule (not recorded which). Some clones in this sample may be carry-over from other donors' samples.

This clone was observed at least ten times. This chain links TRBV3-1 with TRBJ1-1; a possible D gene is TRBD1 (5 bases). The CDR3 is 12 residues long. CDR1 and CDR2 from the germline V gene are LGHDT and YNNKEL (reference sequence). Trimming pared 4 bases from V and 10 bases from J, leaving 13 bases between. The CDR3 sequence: CASSLGRRGAFF. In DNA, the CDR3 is TGTGCCAGCAGCCTGGGACGTAGAGGAGCTTTCTTT.

The CDR3 nucleotides are TGCGCCAGCAGCTTGGCTCATGACTCTGTGGAGCAGTACTTC. This sequence encodes CASSLAHDSVEQYF. The chain uses TRBV5-1 and TRBJ2-7, with D hard to call. This CDR3 is 14 amino acids long. Germline V gene sequence: CDR1 SGHRS, CDR2 YFSETQ. V was shortened by 0 bases and J by 7 bases, with 14 bases between the two germline ends. Based on the CDR3 plus reference TRBV5-1 and TRBJ2-7, the full variable domain is KAGVTQTPRYLIKTRGQQVTLSCSPISGHRSVSWYQQTPGQGLQFLFEYFSETQRNKGNFPGRFSGRQFSNSRSEMNVSTLELGDSALYLCASSLAHDSVEQYFGPGTRLTVT.

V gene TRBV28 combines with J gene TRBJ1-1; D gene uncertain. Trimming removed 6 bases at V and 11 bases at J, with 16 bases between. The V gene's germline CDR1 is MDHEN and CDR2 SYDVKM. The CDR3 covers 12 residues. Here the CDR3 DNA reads TGTGCCAGCAGGATAGTGAACACTTACGCTTTCTTT. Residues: CASRIVNTYAFF.

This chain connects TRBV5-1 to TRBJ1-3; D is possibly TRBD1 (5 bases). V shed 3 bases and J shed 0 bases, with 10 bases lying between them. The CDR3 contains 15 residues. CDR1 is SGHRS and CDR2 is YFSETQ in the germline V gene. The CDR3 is CASSSGDFSGNTIYF. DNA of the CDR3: TGCGCCAGCAGCTCGGGGGACTTCTCTGGAAACACCATATATTTT.

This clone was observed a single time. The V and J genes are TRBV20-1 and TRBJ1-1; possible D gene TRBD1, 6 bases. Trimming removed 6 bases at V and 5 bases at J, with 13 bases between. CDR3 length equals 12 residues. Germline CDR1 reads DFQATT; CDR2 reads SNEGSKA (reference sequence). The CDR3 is CSAPDSRTEAFF. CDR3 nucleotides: TGCAGTGCGCCGGACAGTCGGACTGAAGCTTTCTTT.

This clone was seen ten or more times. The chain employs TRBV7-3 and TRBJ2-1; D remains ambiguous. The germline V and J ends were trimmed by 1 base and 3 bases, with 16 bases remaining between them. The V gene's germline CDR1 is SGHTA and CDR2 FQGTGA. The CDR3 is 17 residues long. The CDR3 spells CASSLSAGPLFYNEQFF. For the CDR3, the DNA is TGTGCCAGCAGCTTAAGTGCTGGGCCCCTTTTCTACAATGAGCAGTTCTTC.

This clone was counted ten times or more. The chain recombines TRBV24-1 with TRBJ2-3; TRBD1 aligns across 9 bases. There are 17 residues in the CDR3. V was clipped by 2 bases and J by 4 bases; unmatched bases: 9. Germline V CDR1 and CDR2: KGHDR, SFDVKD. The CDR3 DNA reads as TGTGCCACCAGTGATTGGGGGACAGGGTTGTTGGCAGATACGCAGTATTTT. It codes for CATSDWGTGLLADTQYF.

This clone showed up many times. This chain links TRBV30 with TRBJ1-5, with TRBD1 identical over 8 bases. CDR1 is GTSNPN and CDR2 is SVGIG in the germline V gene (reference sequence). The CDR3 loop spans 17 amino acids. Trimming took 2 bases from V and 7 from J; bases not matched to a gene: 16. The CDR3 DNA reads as TGTGCCTGGAGTTCTTGGACAGGGAGAAGGGAAGGACAGCCCCAGCATTTT. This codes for CAWSSWTGRREGQPQHF.

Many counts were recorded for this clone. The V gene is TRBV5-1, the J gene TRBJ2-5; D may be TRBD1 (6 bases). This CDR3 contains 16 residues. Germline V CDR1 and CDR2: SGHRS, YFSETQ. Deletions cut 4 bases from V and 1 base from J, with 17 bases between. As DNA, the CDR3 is TGCGCCAGCAGCCTTCGTAAGACAGGCGGCCAAGAGACCCAGTACTTC. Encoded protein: CASSLRKTGGQETQYF.

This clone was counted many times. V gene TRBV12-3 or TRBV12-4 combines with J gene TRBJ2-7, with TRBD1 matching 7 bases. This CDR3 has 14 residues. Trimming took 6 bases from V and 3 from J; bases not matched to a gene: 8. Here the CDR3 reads CASSKGGQFYEQYF. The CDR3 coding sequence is TGTGCCAGCAGCAAAGGGGGACAGTTCTACGAGCAGTACTTC.

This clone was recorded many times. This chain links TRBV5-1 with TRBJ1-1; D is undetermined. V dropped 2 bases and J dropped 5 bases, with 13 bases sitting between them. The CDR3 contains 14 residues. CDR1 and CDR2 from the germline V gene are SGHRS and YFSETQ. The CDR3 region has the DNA TGCGCCAGCAGCTTAAATTGGGGTCGGACTGAAGCTTTCTTT. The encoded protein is CASSLNWGRTEAFF. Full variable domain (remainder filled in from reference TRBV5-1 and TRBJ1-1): KAGVTQTPRYLIKTRGQQVTLSCSPISGHRSVSWYQQTPGQGLQFLFEYFSETQRNKGNFPGRFSGRQFSNSRSEMNVSTLELGDSALYLCASSLNWGRTEAFFGQGTRLTVV.

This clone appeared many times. The CDR3 DNA reads TGTGCCAGCAGCTTAGCGCATGATACGCAGTATTTT. Amino acids: CASSLAHDTQYF. This chain links TRBV7-9 with TRBJ2-3; D unresolved. V was trimmed by 0 bases and J by 6 bases, leaving 4 bases between them. In germline, CDR1 is SEHNR, CDR2 FQNEAQ (reference sequence). This CDR3 spans 12 amino acids.

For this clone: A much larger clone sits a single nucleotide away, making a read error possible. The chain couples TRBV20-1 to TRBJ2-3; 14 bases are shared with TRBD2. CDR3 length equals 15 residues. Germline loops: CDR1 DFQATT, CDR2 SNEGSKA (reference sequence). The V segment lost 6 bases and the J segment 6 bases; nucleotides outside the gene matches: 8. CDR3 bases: TGCAGTGCGGCGACTAGCGGGAGGGCCCCGGATACGCAGTATTTT. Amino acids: CSAATSGRAPDTQYF.

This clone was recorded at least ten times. CDR3 sequence: CASSYSNTIYF. Written as DNA, the CDR3 is TGTGCCAGCAGTTACTCGAACACCATATATTTT. The V gene is TRBV6-5, the J gene TRBJ1-3; D is unresolved. Trimming took off 0 bases at V and 7 bases at J, with 1 base between the two ends. This CDR3 has 11 residues. From germline, CDR1 is MNHEY and CDR2 SVGAGI.

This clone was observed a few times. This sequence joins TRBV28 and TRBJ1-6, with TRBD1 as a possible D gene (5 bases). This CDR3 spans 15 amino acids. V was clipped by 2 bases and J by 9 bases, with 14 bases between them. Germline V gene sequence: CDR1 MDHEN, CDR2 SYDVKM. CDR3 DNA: TGTGCCAGCAGTTTAGGGGGAATCGGGAGTTCACCCCTCCACTTT. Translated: CASSLGGIGSSPLHF. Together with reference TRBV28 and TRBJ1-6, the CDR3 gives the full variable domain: DVKVTQSSRYLVKRTGEKVFLECVQDMDHENMFWYRQDPGLGLRLIYFSYDVKMKEKGDIPEGYSVSREKKERFSLILESASTNQTSMYLCASSLGGIGSSPLHFGNGTRLTVT.

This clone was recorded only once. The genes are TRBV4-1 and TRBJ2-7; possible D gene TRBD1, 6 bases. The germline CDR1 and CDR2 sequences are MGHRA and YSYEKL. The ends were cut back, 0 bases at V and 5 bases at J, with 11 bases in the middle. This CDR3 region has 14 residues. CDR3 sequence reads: CASSQEGALNEQYF. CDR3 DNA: TGCGCCAGCAGCCAAGAGGGGGCTCTGAACGAGCAGTACTTC.

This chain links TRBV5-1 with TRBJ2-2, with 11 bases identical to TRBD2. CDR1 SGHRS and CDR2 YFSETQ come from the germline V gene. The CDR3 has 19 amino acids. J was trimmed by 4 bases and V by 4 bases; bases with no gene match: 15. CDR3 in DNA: TGCGCCAGCAGCAAGGGAATAGCGGGAGGGCCAGGACGCACCGGGGAGCTGTTTTTT. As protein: CASSKGIAGGPGRTGELFF.

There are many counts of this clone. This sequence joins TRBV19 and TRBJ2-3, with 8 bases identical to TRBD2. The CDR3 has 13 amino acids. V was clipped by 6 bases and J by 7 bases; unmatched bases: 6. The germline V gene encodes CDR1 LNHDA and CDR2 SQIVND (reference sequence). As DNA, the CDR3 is TGTGCCAGTAGACGGGAGGGCCTGTATACGCAGTATTTT. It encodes CASRREGLYTQYF.

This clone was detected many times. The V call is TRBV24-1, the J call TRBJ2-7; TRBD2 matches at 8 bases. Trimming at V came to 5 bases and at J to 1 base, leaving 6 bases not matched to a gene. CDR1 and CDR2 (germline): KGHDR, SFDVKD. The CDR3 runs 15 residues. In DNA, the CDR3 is TGTGCCACCAGTGTGGAAGCGGGAGAGTCCTACGAGCAGTACTTC. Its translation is CATSVEAGESYEQYF.

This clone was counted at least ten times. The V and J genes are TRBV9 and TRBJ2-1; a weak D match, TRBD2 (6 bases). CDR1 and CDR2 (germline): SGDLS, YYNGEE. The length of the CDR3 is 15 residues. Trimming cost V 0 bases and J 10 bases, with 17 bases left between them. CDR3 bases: TGTGCCAGCAGCGTAGAATGGTTGCGGGGCGGGGAGCAGTTCTTC. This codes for CASSVEWLRGGEQFF.

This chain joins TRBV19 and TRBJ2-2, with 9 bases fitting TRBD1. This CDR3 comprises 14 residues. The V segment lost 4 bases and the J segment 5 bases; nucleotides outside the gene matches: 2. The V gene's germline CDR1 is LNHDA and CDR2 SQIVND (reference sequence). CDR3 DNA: TGTGCCAGTAGTACGACAGGGGGGACCGGGGAGCTGTTTTTT. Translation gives CASSTTGGTGELFF.

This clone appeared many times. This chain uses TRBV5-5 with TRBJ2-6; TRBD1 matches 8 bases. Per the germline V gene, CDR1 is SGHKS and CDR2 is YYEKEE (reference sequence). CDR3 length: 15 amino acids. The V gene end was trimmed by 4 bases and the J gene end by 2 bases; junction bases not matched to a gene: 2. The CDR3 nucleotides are TGTGCCAGCAGCAAGGACAGGGCTGGGGCCAACGTCCTGACTTTC. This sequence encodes CASSKDRAGANVLTF.

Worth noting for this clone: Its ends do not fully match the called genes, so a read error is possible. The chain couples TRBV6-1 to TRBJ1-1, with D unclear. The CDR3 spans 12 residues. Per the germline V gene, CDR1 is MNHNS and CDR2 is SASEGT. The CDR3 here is CASSGSNSESFF. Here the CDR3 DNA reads TGTGCCAGCAGTGGGTCCAACAGTGAATCTTTCTTT.

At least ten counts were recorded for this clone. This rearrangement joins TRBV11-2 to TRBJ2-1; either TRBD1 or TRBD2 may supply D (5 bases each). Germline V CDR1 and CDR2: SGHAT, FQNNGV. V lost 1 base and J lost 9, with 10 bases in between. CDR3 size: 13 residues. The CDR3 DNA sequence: TGTGCCAGCAGCTTAGGCAGGGCGGGTGAGCAGTTCTTC. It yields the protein CASSLGRAGEQFF.

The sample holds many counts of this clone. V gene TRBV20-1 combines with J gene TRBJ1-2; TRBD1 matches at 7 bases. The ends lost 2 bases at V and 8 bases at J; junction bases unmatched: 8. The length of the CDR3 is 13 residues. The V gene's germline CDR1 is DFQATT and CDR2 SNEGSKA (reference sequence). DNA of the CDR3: TGCAGTGCTAGACAACAGGGGCTCGGCGGCTACACCTTC. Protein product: CSARQQGLGGYTF.

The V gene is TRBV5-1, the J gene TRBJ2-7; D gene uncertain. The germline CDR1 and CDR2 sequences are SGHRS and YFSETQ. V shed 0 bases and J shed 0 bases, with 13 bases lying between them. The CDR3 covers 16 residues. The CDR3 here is CASSLGKTPLSYEQYF. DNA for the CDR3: TGCGCCAGCAGCTTGGGGAAGACCCCCCTCTCCTACGAGCAGTACTTC.

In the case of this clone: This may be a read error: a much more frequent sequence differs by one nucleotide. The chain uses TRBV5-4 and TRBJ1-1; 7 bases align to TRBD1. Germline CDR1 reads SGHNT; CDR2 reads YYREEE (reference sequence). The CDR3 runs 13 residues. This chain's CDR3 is CVSSLAGQTRAFF. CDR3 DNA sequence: TGTGTCAGCAGCTTGGCGGGACAGACCCGAGCTTTCTTT.

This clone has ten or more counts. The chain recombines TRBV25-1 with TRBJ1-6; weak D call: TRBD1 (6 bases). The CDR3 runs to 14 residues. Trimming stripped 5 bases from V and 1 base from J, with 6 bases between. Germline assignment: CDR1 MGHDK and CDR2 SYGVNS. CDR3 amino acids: CASSTGSYNSPLHF. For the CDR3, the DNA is TGTGCCAGCAGTACAGGGTCCTATAATTCACCCCTCCACTTT. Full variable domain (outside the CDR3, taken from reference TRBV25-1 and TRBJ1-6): EADIYQTPRYLVIGTGKKITLECSQTMGHDKMYWYQQDPGMELHLIHYSYGVNSTEKGDLSSESTVSRIRTEHFPLTLESARPSHTSQYLCASSTGSYNSPLHFGNGTRLTVT.

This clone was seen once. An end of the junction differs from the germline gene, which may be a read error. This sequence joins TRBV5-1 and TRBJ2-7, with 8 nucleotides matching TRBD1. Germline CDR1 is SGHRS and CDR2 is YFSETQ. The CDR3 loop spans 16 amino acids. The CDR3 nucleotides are TGCGACAGCAGCTTCGGGCCGGACAGGGCCTCCTACGAGCAGTACTTC. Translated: CDSSFGPDRASYEQYF.